The sequence of this T cell receptor beta chain was determined in a study of T cell responses to AZD1222 COVID-19 vaccine. Study-level points and caveats: Two AZD1222 doses significantly raised spike-specific TCR breadth and depth over controls. Spike regions recognized by vaccine-associated CD4 TCRs spanned the protein, led by 160-218 and 743-854.

The CDR3 has 16 amino acids. V dropped 8 bases and J dropped 1; count of bases not matched to a gene: 9. Germline V gives CDR1 MDHEN, CDR2 SYDVKM. About this clone: No antigen is known for it.

Method: immunoSEQ multiplex PCR; TCRdb's copy keeps in-frame clones and lacks some. The table lists some 190,000 clones, 80% to 90% of them singletons. The rearrangement uses TRBV28 and TRBJ2-1, with 9 bases identical to TRBD1. The clonotype was recovered from an adult in good health. Here the sequenced sample was peripheral blood, taken on day 0 of AZD1222 vaccination. The CDR3 coding sequence is TGTGCCAGCTCAGCACAGGGGGCCCTTTCCTACAATGAGCAGTTCTTC. Its protein is CASSAQGALSYNEQFF. Together with reference TRBV28 and TRBJ2-1, the CDR3 gives the full variable domain: DVKVTQSSRYLVKRTGEKVFLECVQDMDHENMFWYRQDPGLGLRLIYFSYDVKMKEKGDIPEGYSVSREKKERFSLILESASTNQTSMYLCASSAQGALSYNEQFFGPGTRLTVL.